What follows describes a single TCR beta chain. Germline V gene lookup returns CDR1 MNHEY and CDR2 SVGAGI. The CDR3 has 15 amino acids. Trimming shortened V by 8 bases and J by 3 bases, and 17 bases separated the two germline ends. Per the original data handling: The authors estimated nucleated cell counts from reference gene primer amplification. TCRdb keeps only in-frame clones here, not all; method: immunoSEQ multiplex PCR. For V, J and clone size, that table is used; D and trimming come from the DNA. Counted here are approximately 480,000 clones, roughly nine tenths occurring once; the ten biggest clones make up about 0.7%. Participants' own reports of clinical history determined their cohort assignment. Cohort 3 recovery required two negative PCRs, clearance, or symptom resolution. This record belongs to a study of blood T cell repertoires in COVID-19. Study-level information: T cells, B-cell-depleted T cells, or PBMCs supplied cDNA or gDNA.

The receptor's source is a young woman who had recovered from COVID-19. Material: PBMCs or T cells enriched from blood (not recorded which). This chain joins TRBV6-5 and TRBJ2-1, with D possibly TRBD1 on 8 matching bases. The CDR3: CASALTGGVYNEQFF. The DNA of the CDR3 is TGTGCCAGCGCTTTAACAGGGGGGGTCTACAATGAGCAGTTCTTC.